The clone carrying this T cell receptor (beta chain) came up many times. What it recognizes is unknown. The record originates from a study of T-cell memory formation after mild COVID-19. The study, taken as a whole, reports: Shrinking CD4+ clones resided mostly in CM and EM, and CD8+ ones in EMRA.

This CDR3 is 16 amino acids long. The germline V and J ends were trimmed by 9 bases and 5 bases, with 22 bases remaining between them. Germline V lookup: CDR1 KGHSH, CDR2 LQKENI. The TCR alpha and TCR beta cDNA libraries, bearing sample barcodes and UMIs, were generated by 5'RACE using constant-segment primers. TCRdb re-derived calls from the 5' RACE reads in MiXCR, one entry per CDR3 protein. The sample holds about 560,000 distinct CDR3 sequences, roughly 17% seen once. This receptor was obtained from an adult woman who had mild COVID-19 (a few samples of this study predate the infection). Cell type and time point are not known. The chain is built from TRBV18 and TRBJ2-2; no firm D call. Source material: PBMCs or a T cell subset sorted from them (not recorded which). In DNA form, the CDR3 reads TGTGCCAGTCGTACCACGCCCCCTCTGGAAACCGGGGAGCTGTTTTTT. Residues: CASRTTPPLETGELFF. Based on the CDR3 plus reference TRBV18 and TRBJ2-2, the full variable domain is NAGVMQNPRHLVRRRGQEARLRCSPMKGHSHVYWYRQLPEEGLKFMVYLQKENIIDESGMPKERFSAEFPKEGPSILRIQQVVRGDSAAYFCASRTTPPLETGELFFGEGSRLTVL.